This TCR beta chain stems from a study of Graves' ophthalmopathy and Graves' hyperthyroidism. On the study more broadly: Specimen type is peripheral blood, obtained at initial diagnosis before any treatment. Study observations and caveats: Clonotypes were expanded in thyroid at above 0.001 frequency, and most also appeared in blood.

For repertoire sequencing, the TCR beta CDR3 regions were amplified from RNA transcripts. The authors performed first-round RT-PCR with HTBI primers and then a second-round multiplex PCR. TCRdb reprocessed the multiplex PCR reads with MiXCR, giving one entry per CDR3 protein. The profile covers 650,000 to 900,000 distinct CDR3 sequences, with 40% appearing a single time and about 40% taken by the ten largest. On this clonotype itself: Its antigen is still unknown.

Clinical symptoms, serum thyroxine, TRAb, thyroid ultrasound and orbital computed tomography determined diagnosis. Input material: peripheral blood. The sequence was collected from an adult man with Graves' ophthalmopathy.

The CDR3, as DNA: TGTGCCAGCAGCTTAGACAGGGCTACTGAGCAGTTCTTC. Protein sequence: CASSLDRATEQFF. The rearrangement uses TRBV7-2 and TRBJ2-5; possibly TRBD1 for D (6 bases). The DNA end favors TRBJ2-1, so the J call may be wrong. Per the germline V gene, CDR1 is SGHTA and CDR2 is FQGNSA. The CDR3 spans 13 residues.